Presented here are 24 T cell receptor beta chains from one specimen sequenced in a study of blood T cell repertoires in COVID-19. Only in-frame clones appear in the TCRdb table, and some are missing; sequencing was by immunoSEQ multiplex PCR. The sample lists about 180,000 clones; roughly 85% were seen once. The sequenced sample was PBMCs or T cells enriched from blood (not recorded which). These receptors originate from a man in his forties who had recovered from COVID-19.

The genes are TRBV12-3 or TRBV12-4 and TRBJ1-4; 7 bases map to TRBD1. This CDR3 contains 13 residues. Trimming took 2 bases from V and 15 from J; bases not matched to a gene: 9. The CDR3 here is CASSLSRTGAVFF. The CDR3 coding sequence is TGTGCCAGCAGTTTATCCCGGACAGGCGCCGTGTTTTTT.

The chain couples TRBV5-6 to TRBJ1-1; a possible D gene is TRBD1 (5 bases). V shed 4 bases and J shed 0 bases, with 16 bases lying between them. The V gene's germline CDR1 is SGHDT and CDR2 YYEEEE. This CDR3 contains 16 residues. The CDR3 bases are TGTGCCAGCAGCCCCTCGGGGGTCGGGGTGAACACTGAAGCTTTCTTT. Amino acid sequence: CASSPSGVGVNTEAFF.

This clone was seen a handful of times. In DNA form, the CDR3 reads TGTGCCAGCAGCTTAACGGGGGGATTAGGACGGTCCCCTCAGTACTTC. Amino acid sequence: CASSLTGGLGRSPQYF. The gene calls are TRBV7-3 and TRBJ2-7; a possible D gene is TRBD2 (6 bases). The CDR3 is made up of 16 amino acids. V lost 0 bases and J 10 bases, leaving 22 bases between the germline ends. CDR1 and CDR2 (germline): SGHTA, FQGTGA. The full variable domain, in which reference TRBV7-3 and TRBJ2-7 provide the parts outside the CDR3, is GAGVSQTPSNKVTEKGKYVELRCDPISGHTALYWYRQSLGQGPEFLIYFQGTGAADDSGLPNDRFFAVRPEGSVSTLKIQRTERGDSAVYLCASSLTGGLGRSPQYFGPGTRLTVT.

The chain joins TRBV12-5 to TRBJ1-3; D is possibly TRBD1 (6 bases). This CDR3 spans 16 amino acids. CDR1 and CDR2 from the germline V gene are LGHNT and FRNRAP. V dropped 2 bases and J dropped 1 base, with 12 bases sitting between them. CDR3 bases: TGTGCTAGTGGTTTGCGGGGGGGCGCGTCTGGAAACACCATATATTTT. It translates to CASGLRGGASGNTIYF.

The chain employs TRBV9 and TRBJ1-2; D is possibly TRBD1 (5 bases). Trimming pared 3 bases from V and 0 bases from J, leaving 15 bases between. This CDR3 is built from 16 residues. Germline V gene sequence: CDR1 SGDLS, CDR2 YYNGEE. The CDR3: CASSEAGGGANYGYTF. The CDR3 DNA reads as TGTGCCAGCAGCGAAGCCGGCGGGGGAGCTAACTATGGCTACACCTTC.

As DNA, the CDR3 is TGTGCCAGCACCTCCCGGGAAGGCTACACCTTC. Its protein is CASTSREGYTF. The rearrangement joins TRBV6-5 to TRBJ1-2; D ambiguous. V lost 7 bases to trimming and J lost 8 bases, with 11 bases between them. Germline V CDR1 and CDR2: MNHEY, SVGAGI. The CDR3 has 11 residues.

The gene calls are TRBV3-1 (or the pseudogene TRBV3-2) and TRBJ1-3; 8 positions match TRBD1. The CDR3 totals 17 residues. Germline CDR1 and CDR2: LGHDT and YNNKEL (reference sequence). V lost 3 bases to trimming and J lost 3 bases; unmatched junction nucleotides: 10. The CDR3 region has the DNA TGTGCCAGCAGCCAGGGACAGGCCCAATTTATTGGAAACACCATATATTTT. It is translated as CASSQGQAQFIGNTIYF.

The chain links TRBV7-9 to TRBJ2-5, with a weak D call TRBD1 (5 bases). Looked up from germline, CDR1 is SEHNR and CDR2 is FQNEAQ (reference sequence). The CDR3 totals 15 residues. Trimming shortened V by 3 bases and J by 5 bases, and 16 bases separated the two germline ends. This CDR3 is CASSLAGSSGETQYF. CDR3 DNA sequence: TGTGCCAGCAGCTTGGCAGGGTCAAGTGGGGAGACCCAGTACTTC.

The chain couples TRBV6-5 to TRBJ1-1; D uncertain. This CDR3 is 13 amino acids long. The germline V gene has CDR1 MNHEY and CDR2 SVGAGI. V dropped 3 bases and J dropped 5 bases, with 10 bases sitting between them. CDR3: CASSYERGTEAFF. CDR3 bases: TGTGCCAGCAGTTATGAAAGAGGGACTGAAGCTTTCTTT.

J is TRBJ1-5 and V is TRBV30; D not resolved. CDR1 and CDR2 from the germline V gene are GTSNPN and SVGIG (reference sequence). This CDR3 is 12 amino acids long. Trimming removed 5 bases from V and 7 bases from J, with 12 bases in between. CDR3 bases: TGTGCCTGGGAGAAGGGAGGGCAGCCCCAGCATTTT. Its protein product is CAWEKGGQPQHF.

In the case of this clone: The germline gene is not matched at one end of the junction; a read error may be the cause. V is TRBV29-1 and J is TRBJ2-7; no definite D call. Germline-derived CDR1 and CDR2 are SQVTM and ANQGSEA. The CDR3 consists of 11 residues. The CDR3 nucleotides read TGCAGCGTGGAAGCCCGGGACGAGCAGTACTTC. Translation gives CSVEARDEQYF.

The chain employs TRBV27 and TRBJ1-4, with TRBD1 matching 7 bases. Germline V lookup: CDR1 MNHEY, CDR2 SMNVEV (reference sequence). Trimming took 11 bases from V and 11 from J; bases not matched to a gene: 8. The CDR3 is made up of 11 amino acids. The DNA of the CDR3 is TGTGCCGGACAGGCGGTAAGGAAACTGTTTTTT. Translated: CAGQAVRKLFF.

The V call is TRBV2, the J call TRBJ2-1; D unclear. The CDR3 is 11 amino acids. The V end lost 5 bases, the J end lost 9 bases, and 8 bases lay between the germline ends. CDR1 is SNHLY, CDR2 FYNNEI, per germline. CDR3 DNA: TGTGCCAGCAGTAAGATGAGTGAGCAGTTCTTC. This translates into CASSKMSEQFF.

The gene calls are TRBV4-1 and TRBJ2-2, with 8 bases lining up with TRBD2. The V gene end was trimmed by 6 bases and the J gene end by 4 bases; junction bases not matched to a gene: 7. There are 15 residues in the CDR3. Germline CDR1 MGHRA, CDR2 YSYEKL. CDR3: CASREAGGPTGELFF. In nucleotides, the CDR3 is TGCGCCAGCAGGGAGGCGGGGGGCCCCACCGGGGAGCTGTTTTTT.

The chain carries TRBV11-1 and TRBJ2-5; 8 nucleotides match TRBD2. Germline V lookup: CDR1 SGHAT, CDR2 FQDESV (reference sequence). V was pared by 3 bases and J by 4 bases, with 7 bases of the junction left unmatched. The CDR3 is 15 residues long. CDR3 loop: CASSFVGGARETQYF. Here the CDR3 DNA reads TGTGCCAGCAGCTTCGTCGGGGGGGCCCGAGAGACCCAGTACTTC.

Worth noting for this clone: The sample has other DNA sequences that encode this CDR3 too. This chain connects TRBV10-3 to TRBJ1-1, with D uncertain. CDR1 and CDR2 from the germline V gene are ENHRY and SYGVKD. The CDR3 is 13 residues long. Trimming cost V 6 bases and J 2 bases, with 10 bases left between them. CDR3 DNA sequence: TGTGCCATCAGACCGGGTCCCAACACTGAAGCTTTCTTT. Translated: CAIRPGPNTEAFF.

The rearrangement joins TRBV5-1 to TRBJ2-3; D gene uncertain. Trimming took 1 base from V and 2 from J, leaving 8 bases between them. Per germline, CDR1 SGHRS and CDR2 YFSETQ. This CDR3 spans 14 amino acids. The CDR3 DNA reads as TGCGCCAGCAGCTTGCAGGCTAACACAGATACGCAGTATTTT. Amino acid sequence: CASSLQANTDTQYF.

The chain carries TRBV29-1 and TRBJ1-2; 9 bases align to TRBD1. V was clipped by 3 bases and J by 8 bases; unmatched bases: 7. Germline V gene sequence: CDR1 SQVTM, CDR2 ANQGSEA. The CDR3 totals 13 residues. The CDR3 DNA reads as TGCAGCGTTGAGGGGGACAGGGAGGAGGGCTACACCTTC. This codes for CSVEGDREEGYTF.

The chain has TRBV5-1 and TRBJ2-4; TRBD1 matches at 9 bases. The germline V gene encodes CDR1 SGHRS and CDR2 YFSETQ. The CDR3 consists of 15 residues. Germline trimming cut 0 bases from V and 4 bases from J; bases unmatched to any gene: 2. The CDR3 loop is CASSLGDRGKNIQYF. In DNA form, the CDR3 reads TGCGCCAGCAGCTTGGGCGACAGGGGGAAAAACATTCAGTACTTC. The variable domain in full, with the rest retrieved from reference TRBV5-1 and TRBJ2-4, is KAGVTQTPRYLIKTRGQQVTLSCSPISGHRSVSWYQQTPGQGLQFLFEYFSETQRNKGNFPGRFSGRQFSNSRSEMNVSTLELGDSALYLCASSLGDRGKNIQYFGAGTRLSVL.

The V gene is TRBV19, the J gene TRBJ1-5, with 10 bases matching TRBD1. The CDR3 sequence is 18 residues long. Germline values: CDR1 LNHDA, CDR2 SQIVND (reference sequence). Trimming cost V 6 bases and J 6 bases; bases outside gene matches: 17. The DNA of the CDR3 is TGTGCCAGTAGGTTACGACGGGACAGGGGAAATAGCTTTCAGCCCCAGCATTTT. It translates to CASRLRRDRGNSFQPQHF.

The chain joins TRBV9 to TRBJ2-3; TRBD2 aligns across 8 bases. Trimming took 0 bases from V and 2 from J; bases not matched to a gene: 2. There are 15 residues in the CDR3. Per the germline V gene, CDR1 is SGDLS and CDR2 is YYNGEE. Here the CDR3 reads CASSVASGYTDTQYF. The CDR3 DNA reads TGTGCCAGCAGCGTAGCTAGCGGGTACACAGATACGCAGTATTTT.

This clone was seen more than once but under ten times. The rearrangement links TRBV28 to TRBJ1-1; TRBD1 is a possible D gene (5 bases). Looked up from germline, CDR1 is MDHEN and CDR2 is SYDVKM. V lost 6 bases and J 0 bases, leaving 14 bases between the germline ends. This CDR3 contains 15 residues. For the CDR3, the DNA is TGTGCCAGCAGCCTCCCCGCAGGGATGAACACTGAAGCTTTCTTT. Translated, it gives CASSLPAGMNTEAFF.

A few counts support this clone. The rearrangement links TRBV5-1 to TRBJ1-4; 9 nucleotides match TRBD1. CDR3 size: 16 residues. In germline, CDR1 is SGHRS, CDR2 YFSETQ. The V segment lost 0 bases and the J segment 6 bases; nucleotides outside the gene matches: 6. The CDR3 coding sequence is TGCGCCAGCAGCTTGGCGCTACAGGGGGCTCATGAAAAACTGTTTTTT. Its translation is CASSLALQGAHEKLFF.

J is TRBJ1-2 and V is TRBV7-2, with a tentative D call TRBD1 (6 bases). Looked up from germline, CDR1 is SGHTA and CDR2 is FQGNSA. Trimming left V 0 bases short and J 8 bases short, with 16 bases between. The CDR3 sequence is 15 residues long. The CDR3 reads CASSLAMSGESGYTF. The DNA for the CDR3 is TGTGCCAGCAGCTTAGCGATGTCAGGGGAAAGCGGCTACACCTTC.